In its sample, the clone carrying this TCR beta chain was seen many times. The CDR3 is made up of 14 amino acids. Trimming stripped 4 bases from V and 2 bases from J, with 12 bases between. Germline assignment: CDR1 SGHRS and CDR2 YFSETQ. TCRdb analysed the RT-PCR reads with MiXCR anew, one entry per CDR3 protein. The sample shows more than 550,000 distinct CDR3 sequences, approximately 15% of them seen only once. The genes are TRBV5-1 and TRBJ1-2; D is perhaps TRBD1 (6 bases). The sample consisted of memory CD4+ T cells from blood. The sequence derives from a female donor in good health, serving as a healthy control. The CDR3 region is CASSRDTGNYGYTF. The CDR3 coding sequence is TGCGCCAGCAGCCGAGATACAGGGAACTATGGCTACACCTTC.